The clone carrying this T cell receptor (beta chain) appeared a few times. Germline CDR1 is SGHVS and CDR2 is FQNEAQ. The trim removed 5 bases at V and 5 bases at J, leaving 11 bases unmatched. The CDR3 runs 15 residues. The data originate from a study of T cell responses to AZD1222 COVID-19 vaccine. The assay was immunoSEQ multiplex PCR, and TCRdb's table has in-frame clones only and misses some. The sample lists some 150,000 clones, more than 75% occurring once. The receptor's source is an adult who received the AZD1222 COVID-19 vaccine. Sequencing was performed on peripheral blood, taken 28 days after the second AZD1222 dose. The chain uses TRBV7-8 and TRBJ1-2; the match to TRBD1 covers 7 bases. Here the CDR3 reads CASSPRGDREYGYTF. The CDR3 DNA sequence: TGTGCCAGCAGCCCCAGAGGAGACAGGGAGTATGGCTACACCTTC.